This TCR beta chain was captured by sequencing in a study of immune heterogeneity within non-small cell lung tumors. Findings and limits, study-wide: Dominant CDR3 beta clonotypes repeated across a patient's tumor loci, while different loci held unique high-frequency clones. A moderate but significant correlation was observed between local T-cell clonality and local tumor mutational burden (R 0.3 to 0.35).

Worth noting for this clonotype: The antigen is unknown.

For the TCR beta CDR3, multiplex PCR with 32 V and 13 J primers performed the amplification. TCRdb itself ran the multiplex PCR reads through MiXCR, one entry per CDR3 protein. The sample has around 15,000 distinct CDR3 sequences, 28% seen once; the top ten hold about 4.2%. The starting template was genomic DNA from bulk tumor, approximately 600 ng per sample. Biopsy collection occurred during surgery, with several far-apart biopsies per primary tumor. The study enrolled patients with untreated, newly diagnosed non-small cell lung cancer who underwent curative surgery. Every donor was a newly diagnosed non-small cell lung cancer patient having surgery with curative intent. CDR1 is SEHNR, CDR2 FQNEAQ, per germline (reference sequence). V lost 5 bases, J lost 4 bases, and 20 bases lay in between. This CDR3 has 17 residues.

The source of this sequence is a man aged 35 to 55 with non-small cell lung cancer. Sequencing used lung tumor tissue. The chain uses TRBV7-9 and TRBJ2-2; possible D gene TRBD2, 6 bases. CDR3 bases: TGTGCCAGCAGCCCACTCACGGCTAGGAGGGTCACCGGGGAGCTGTTTTTT. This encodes CASSPLTARRVTGELFF.